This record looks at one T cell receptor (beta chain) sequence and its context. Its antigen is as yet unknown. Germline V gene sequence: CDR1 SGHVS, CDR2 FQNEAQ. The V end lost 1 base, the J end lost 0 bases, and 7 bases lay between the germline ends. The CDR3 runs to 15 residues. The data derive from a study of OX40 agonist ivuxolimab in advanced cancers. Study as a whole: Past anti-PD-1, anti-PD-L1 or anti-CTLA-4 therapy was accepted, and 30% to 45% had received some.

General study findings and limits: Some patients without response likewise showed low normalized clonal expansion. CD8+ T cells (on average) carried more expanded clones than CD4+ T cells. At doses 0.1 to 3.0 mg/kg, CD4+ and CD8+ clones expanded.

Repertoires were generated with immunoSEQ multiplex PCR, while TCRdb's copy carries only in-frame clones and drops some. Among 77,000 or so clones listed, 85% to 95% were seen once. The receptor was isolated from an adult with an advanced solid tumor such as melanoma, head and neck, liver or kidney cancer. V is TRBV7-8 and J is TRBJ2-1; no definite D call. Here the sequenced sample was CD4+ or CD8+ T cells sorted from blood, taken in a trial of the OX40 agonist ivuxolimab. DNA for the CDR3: TGTGCCAGCAGCTTAGAAGGCCTCTCCTACAATGAGCAGTTCTTC. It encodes CASSLEGLSYNEQFF.